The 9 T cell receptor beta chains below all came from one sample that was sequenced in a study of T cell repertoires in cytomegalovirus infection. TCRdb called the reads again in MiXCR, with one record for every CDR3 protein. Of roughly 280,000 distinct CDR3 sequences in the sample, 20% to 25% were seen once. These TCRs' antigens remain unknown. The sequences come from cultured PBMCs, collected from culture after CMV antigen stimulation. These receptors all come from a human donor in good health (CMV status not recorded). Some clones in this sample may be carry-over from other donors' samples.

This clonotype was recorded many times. In nucleotides, the CDR3 is TGTGCCAGCAGTTTAGTATCTAGCGGGAGGGCGCACGAGCAGTACTTC. Protein sequence: CASSLVSSGRAHEQYF. This chain joins TRBV27 and TRBJ2-7, with 12 positions matching TRBD2. Germline CDR1 MNHEY, CDR2 SMNVEV (reference sequence). The CDR3 consists of 16 residues. V was clipped by 2 bases and J by 5 bases; unmatched bases: 7.

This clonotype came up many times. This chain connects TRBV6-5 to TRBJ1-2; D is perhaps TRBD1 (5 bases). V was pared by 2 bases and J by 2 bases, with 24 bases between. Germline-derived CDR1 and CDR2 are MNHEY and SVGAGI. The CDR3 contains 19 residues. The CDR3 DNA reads TGTGCCAGCAGTTACCAGGCGGGGTCGTGGGGGATGGGGAACTATGGCTACACCTTC. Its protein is CASSYQAGSWGMGNYGYTF.

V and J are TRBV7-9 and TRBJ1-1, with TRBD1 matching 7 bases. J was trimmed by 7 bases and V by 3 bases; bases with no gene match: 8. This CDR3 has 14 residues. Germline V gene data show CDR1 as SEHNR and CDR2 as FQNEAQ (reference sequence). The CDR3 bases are TGTGCCAGCAGCTTGGTAACAGGGGCTGGTGAAGCTTTCTTT. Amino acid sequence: CASSLVTGAGEAFF.

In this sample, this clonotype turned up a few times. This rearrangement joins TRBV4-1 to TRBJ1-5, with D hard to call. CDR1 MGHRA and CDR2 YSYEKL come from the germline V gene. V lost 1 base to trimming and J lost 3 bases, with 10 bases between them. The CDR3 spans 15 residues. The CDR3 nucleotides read TGCGCCAGCAGCCAAGGTTTACAGTTCAATCAGCCCCAGCATTTT. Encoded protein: CASSQGLQFNQPQHF.

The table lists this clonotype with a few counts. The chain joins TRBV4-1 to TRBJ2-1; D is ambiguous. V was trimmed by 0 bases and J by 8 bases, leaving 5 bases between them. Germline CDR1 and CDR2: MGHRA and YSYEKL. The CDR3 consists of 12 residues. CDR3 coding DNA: TGCGCCAGCAGCCAAGATAAGCATGAGCAGTTCTTC. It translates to CASSQDKHEQFF.

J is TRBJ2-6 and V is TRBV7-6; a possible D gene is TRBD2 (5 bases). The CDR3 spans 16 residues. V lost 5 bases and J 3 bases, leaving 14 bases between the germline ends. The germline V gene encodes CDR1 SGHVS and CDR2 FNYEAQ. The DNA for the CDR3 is TGTGCCAGCAGCGCGGGCCCCATAGGTGGGGCCAACGTCCTGACTTTC. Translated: CASSAGPIGGANVLTF.

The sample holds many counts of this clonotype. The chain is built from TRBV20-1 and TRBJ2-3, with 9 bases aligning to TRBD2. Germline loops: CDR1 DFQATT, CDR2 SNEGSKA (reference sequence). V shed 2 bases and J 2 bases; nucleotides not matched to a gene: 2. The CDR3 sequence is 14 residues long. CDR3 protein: CSARLAGLTDTQYF. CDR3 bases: TGCAGTGCTAGACTAGCGGGACTCACAGATACGCAGTATTTT.

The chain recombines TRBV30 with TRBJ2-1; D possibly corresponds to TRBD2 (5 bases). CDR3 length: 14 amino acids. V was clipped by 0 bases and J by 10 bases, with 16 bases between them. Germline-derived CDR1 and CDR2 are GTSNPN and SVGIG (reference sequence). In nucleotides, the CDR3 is TGTGCCTGGAGTGTACTAGTCGGCCCCGGCGAGCAGTTCTTC. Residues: CAWSVLVGPGEQFF.

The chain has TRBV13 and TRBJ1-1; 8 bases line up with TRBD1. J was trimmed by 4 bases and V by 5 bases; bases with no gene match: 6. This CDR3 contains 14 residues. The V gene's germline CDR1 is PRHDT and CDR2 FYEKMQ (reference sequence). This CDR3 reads CASSEQGVSTEAFF. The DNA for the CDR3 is TGTGCCAGCAGCGAACAGGGGGTTAGCACTGAAGCTTTCTTT.